Below, 26 T cell receptor beta chains from the same sample are listed, as sequenced in a study of OX40 agonist ivuxolimab in advanced cancers. This table comes from immunoSEQ multiplex PCR, and its TCRdb copy is limited to in-frame clones, with some not included. Of some 45,000 clones listed, about 89% are singletons. The specimen was CD4+ or CD8+ T cells sorted from blood, collected in a trial of the OX40 agonist ivuxolimab. The origin of the receptors is an adult with an advanced solid tumor such as melanoma, head and neck, liver or kidney cancer.

This chain links TRBV2 with TRBJ2-3, with D unresolved. The V gene lost 2 bases and the J gene lost 0 bases, with 12 bases spanning the gap. The CDR3 runs to 16 residues. Germline assignment: CDR1 SNHLY and CDR2 FYNNEI. This CDR3 is CASSEIGPTSTDTQYF. CDR3 nucleotides: TGTGCCAGCAGTGAAATCGGCCCCACCAGCACAGATACGCAGTATTTT.

This clone was counted between two and nine times. The chain combines TRBV2 with TRBJ2-1; D unclear. Germline V gives CDR1 SNHLY, CDR2 FYNNEI. The V end was cut by 3 bases, the J end by 5 bases, with 8 bases between. The CDR3 contains 13 residues. The CDR3 sequence is CASSEIGDNEQFF. DNA for the CDR3: TGTGCCAGCAGTGAGATTGGGGACAATGAGCAGTTCTTC.

The V and J genes are TRBV13 and TRBJ2-1; 7 positions match TRBD1. Germline V gene data show CDR1 as PRHDT and CDR2 as FYEKMQ (reference sequence). J gave up 6 bases and V 7 bases, and 3 bases lay outside the gene matches. CDR3 length: 12 amino acids. The CDR3 region is CASTDRANEQFF. CDR3 sequence (DNA): TGTGCCAGCACCGACAGGGCCAATGAGCAGTTCTTC.

The chain combines TRBV4-1 with TRBJ1-5, with TRBD1 as a possible D gene (6 bases). Germline CDR1 is MGHRA and CDR2 is YSYEKL. Trimming left V 0 bases short and J 6 bases short, with 15 bases between. The CDR3 loop spans 16 amino acids. The CDR3 loop reads CASSQDGPGAFQPQHF. DNA for the CDR3: TGCGCCAGCAGCCAAGATGGGCCAGGGGCTTTTCAGCCCCAGCATTTT.

This clone was counted between two and nine times. V usage is TRBV6-4 and J usage is TRBJ2-3, with 11 bases aligning to TRBD2. This CDR3 spans 16 amino acids. Germline lookup yields CDR1 MRHNA and CDR2 SNTAGT. With V trimmed by 3 bases and J by 4 bases, 6 bases remained unmatched. As DNA, the CDR3 is TGTGCCAGCAGTGAAGTGGCTAGCGGGGGGTCAGATACGCAGTATTTT. Amino acids: CASSEVASGGSDTQYF.

The chain is built from TRBV5-4 and TRBJ2-3, with TRBD2 matching 7 bases. The CDR3 sequence is 17 residues long. Germline V lookup: CDR1 SGHNT, CDR2 YYREEE (reference sequence). The trim removed 2 bases at V and 0 bases at J, leaving 9 bases unmatched. As DNA, the CDR3 is TGTGCCAGCAGCTTATACTTTAGCGGGTCTAGCACAGATACGCAGTATTTT. It specifies CASSLYFSGSSTDTQYF.

The chain joins TRBV2 to TRBJ2-7; 7 bases fit TRBD2. From germline, CDR1 is SNHLY and CDR2 FYNNEI. This CDR3 contains 14 residues. V shed 0 bases and J 2 bases; nucleotides not matched to a gene: 1. CDR3 in amino acids: CASSEAGRAYEQYF. CDR3 coding DNA: TGTGCCAGCAGTGAAGCTGGGAGGGCCTACGAGCAGTACTTC.

This CDR3 reads CASSLFPDWLTSGGTNTGELFF. The CDR3, as DNA: TGTGCCAGCAGCTTATTTCCCGACTGGCTTACTAGCGGGGGAACGAACACCGGGGAGCTGTTTTTT. The V gene is TRBV7-3, the J gene TRBJ2-2, with 11 nucleotides matching TRBD2. The CDR3 spans 22 residues. The V gene end was trimmed by 2 bases and the J gene end by 0 bases; junction bases not matched to a gene: 17. The V gene's germline CDR1 is SGHTA and CDR2 FQGTGA.

The J gene is TRBJ1-6, the V gene TRBV30; possible D gene TRBD1, 5 bases. Trimming took 5 bases from V and 0 from J, leaving 11 bases between them. CDR3 size: 15 residues. The germline V gene encodes CDR1 GTSNPN and CDR2 SVGIG (reference sequence). The CDR3 reads CAWGARGSYNSPLHF. CDR3 coding DNA: TGTGCCTGGGGGGCGCGAGGCTCCTATAATTCACCCCTCCACTTT.

The V and J genes are TRBV6-5 and TRBJ1-2; possible D gene TRBD1, 6 bases. Germline V gene lookup returns CDR1 MNHEY and CDR2 SVGAGI. The CDR3 covers 11 residues. V was clipped by 8 bases and J by 10 bases, with 14 bases between them. CDR3 loop: CASVDRLLYTF. Here the CDR3 DNA reads TGTGCCAGCGTAGACAGGTTGCTCTACACCTTC.

The chain has TRBV11-2 and TRBJ2-7, with 8 bases identical to TRBD2. The CDR3 contains 17 residues. The V gene end was trimmed by 5 bases and the J gene end by 0 bases; junction bases not matched to a gene: 12. Germline-derived CDR1 and CDR2 are SGHAT and FQNNGV. Here the CDR3 reads CASSLLRGTSLSYEQYF. In DNA, the CDR3 is TGTGCCAGCAGCCTTTTGAGAGGGACTAGTCTCTCCTACGAGCAGTACTTC.

In its sample, this clone was seen a few times. V usage is TRBV6-1 and J usage is TRBJ2-3; 13 bases are shared with TRBD2. Germline V gene sequence: CDR1 MNHNS, CDR2 SASEGT. CDR3 length: 15 residues. The V and J ends lost 2 bases and 4 bases, in that order; junction bases with no gene match: 0. The CDR3 reads CASSETSGGADTQYF. The CDR3 DNA sequence: TGTGCCAGCAGTGAAACTAGCGGGGGGGCAGATACGCAGTATTTT.

CDR3 in amino acids: CASIGGGHRELFF. The CDR3 DNA sequence: TGTGCCAGTATTGGGGGAGGGCATCGGGAGCTGTTTTTT. V is TRBV19 and J is TRBJ2-2, with 7 bases lining up with TRBD2. Trimming took 7 bases from V and 9 from J; bases not matched to a gene: 8. Germline V gives CDR1 LNHDA, CDR2 SQIVND (reference sequence). The CDR3 contains 13 residues.

V is TRBV27 and J is TRBJ1-5; D possibly corresponds to TRBD1 (5 bases). Trimming shortened V by 5 bases and J by 9 bases, and 17 bases separated the two germline ends. The CDR3 runs 14 residues. CDR1 is MNHEY, CDR2 SMNVEV, per germline (reference sequence). The CDR3 bases are TGTGCCAGCAGTCCAGGGCGGGGATCGTGGCCCCAGCATTTT. It encodes CASSPGRGSWPQHF.

The rearrangement links TRBV7-9 to TRBJ2-2; TRBD2 matches 12 bases. Losses at the gene ends were 11 bases for V and 6 bases for J; bases not matched to a gene: 13. The CDR3 runs 16 residues. Germline V gives CDR1 SEHNR, CDR2 FQNEAQ (reference sequence). CDR3 residues: CAGLRLAGAKAGELFF. The CDR3 region has the DNA TGTGCCGGGCTCAGACTAGCGGGAGCGAAGGCCGGGGAGCTGTTTTTT.

This clone came up once. This chain links TRBV5-5 with TRBJ1-4, with D possibly TRBD1 on 5 matching bases. CDR1 is SGHKS, CDR2 YYEKEE, per germline (reference sequence). This CDR3 has 16 residues. V lost 3 bases and J lost 4, with 16 bases in between. CDR3 bases: TGTGCCAGCAGCTACAGGACCCAACGGGATAATGAAAAACTGTTTTTT. It specifies CASSYRTQRDNEKLFF.

The CDR3 region has the DNA TGTGCCAGCAGCTTAGAGGGCGGGACCGGGGAGCTGTTTTTT. It translates to CASSLEGGTGELFF. The chain couples TRBV7-9 to TRBJ2-2, with a weak D call TRBD2 (5 bases). CDR3 size: 14 residues. Trimming cost V 1 base and J 5 bases, with 8 bases left between them. Per the germline V gene, CDR1 is SEHNR and CDR2 is FQNEAQ (reference sequence).

The V and J genes are TRBV7-9 and TRBJ2-1; 7 nucleotides line up with TRBD2. With 2 bases clipped from V and 5 bases from J, the junction kept 3 bases outside the gene matches. The CDR3 is 14 amino acids. CDR1 and CDR2 from the germline V gene are SEHNR and FQNEAQ (reference sequence). CDR3: CASSLLAADNEQFF. For the CDR3, the DNA is TGTGCCAGCAGCTTACTAGCGGCCGACAATGAGCAGTTCTTC.

The chain employs TRBV9 and TRBJ2-1; D perhaps matches TRBD1 (6 bases). V lost 3 bases and J lost 7, with 8 bases in between. Germline CDR1 is SGDLS and CDR2 is YYNGEE. The CDR3 is made up of 12 amino acids. Written as DNA, the CDR3 is TGTGCCAGCAGCGGAGGGGGTAATGAGCAGTTCTTC. This translates into CASSGGGNEQFF.

V usage is TRBV28 and J usage is TRBJ1-3; no clear D. Per germline, CDR1 MDHEN and CDR2 SYDVKM. The CDR3 loop spans 16 amino acids. V was cut by 5 bases and J by 0 bases, with 14 bases left in between. Here the CDR3 reads CASSTKDGFSGNTIYF. The CDR3 coding sequence is TGTGCCAGCAGTACAAAGGACGGGTTCTCTGGAAACACCATATATTTT.

The chain carries TRBV4-1 and TRBJ2-1; 8 nucleotides agree with TRBD2. This CDR3 has 17 residues. V gave up 0 bases and J gave up 5 bases; unmatched junction bases: 9. From germline, CDR1 is MGHRA and CDR2 YSYEKL. Written as DNA, the CDR3 is TGCGCCAGCAGCCAAGATGAAAGGCGGGGGGTCAACAATGAGCAGTTCTTC. This sequence encodes CASSQDERRGVNNEQFF.

This clone occurred once. The V gene is TRBV6-1, the J gene TRBJ2-7; perhaps TRBD2 as D (5 bases). The CDR3 runs to 14 residues. In germline, CDR1 is MNHNS, CDR2 SASEGT. With 0 bases removed from V and 3 bases from J, the gap between germline ends came to 9 bases. The CDR3 DNA is TGTGCCAGCAGTGAAGCGCCCGGGAACTACGAGCAGTACTTC. It specifies CASSEAPGNYEQYF.

The V and J genes are TRBV6-1 and TRBJ2-1; D ambiguous. Germline CDR1 and CDR2: MNHNS and SASEGT. The CDR3 extends over 10 amino acids. V lost 6 bases and J lost 6, with 3 bases in between. Written as DNA, the CDR3 is TGTGCCAGCAGCCCCAATGAGCAGTTCTTC. This encodes CASSPNEQFF.

The chain uses TRBV27 and TRBJ1-1; D is possibly TRBD1 (5 bases). V was clipped by 2 bases and J by 8 bases, with 12 bases between them. Germline CDR1 reads MNHEY; CDR2 reads SMNVEV (reference sequence). This CDR3 is built from 13 residues. For the CDR3, the DNA is TGTGCCAGCAGTTTAGGAGGGGTGAGAGAAGCTTTCTTT. Amino acids: CASSLGGVREAFF.

The V and J genes are TRBV29-1 and TRBJ1-2; D is unresolved. This CDR3 region has 11 residues. With 7 bases removed from V and 6 bases from J, the gap between germline ends came to 12 bases. The germline V gene encodes CDR1 SQVTM and CDR2 ANQGSEA. The chain's CDR3 is CSAGWRDGYTF. In DNA form, the CDR3 reads TGCAGCGCGGGGTGGAGGGATGGCTACACCTTC.

In DNA, the CDR3 is TGTGCCAGCAGCTTAGCGCCCGGCCGGGACACTGAAGCTTTCTTT. This gives the protein CASSLAPGRDTEAFF. V gene TRBV7-6 combines with J gene TRBJ1-1; D remains ambiguous. Trimming pared 0 bases from V and 3 bases from J, leaving 11 bases between. CDR1 SGHVS and CDR2 FNYEAQ come from the germline V gene. The CDR3 consists of 15 residues.